A single TCR beta chain is shown here with its context. Its matching antigen is unknown. This sample is part of a study of cytomegalovirus exposure and HLA in healthy donors. The PCR was carried out with 60 Vbeta primers and 13 Jbeta primers. Profiled with immunoSEQ multiplex PCR; TCRdb holds only in-frame clones, not every one. The repertoire holds under 95,000 clones, 60% to 85% seen once, with around 0.96% in the top ten. The V end lost 4 bases, the J end lost 4 bases, and 15 bases lay between the germline ends. Germline loops: CDR1 SGHRS, CDR2 YFSETQ. This CDR3 comprises 14 residues. Overall study results and limits: Looking again later, the authors saw that most CMV-associated TCR beta chains seemed HLA-restricted. CMV serostatus stood as the only immune exposure information on hand. As was reported, the HLA-A and HLA-B alleles of most subjects were accurately predicted from TCR beta sequences.

Source material: PBMCs. The sequence was obtained from a male donor in good health and CMV-seronegative. J is TRBJ2-7 and V is TRBV5-1, with D possibly TRBD1 on 6 matching bases. CDR3 nucleotide sequence: TGCGCCAGCAGCGTAGTCTCACAGGGTTACGAGCAGTACTTC. The encoded protein is CASSVVSQGYEQYF.